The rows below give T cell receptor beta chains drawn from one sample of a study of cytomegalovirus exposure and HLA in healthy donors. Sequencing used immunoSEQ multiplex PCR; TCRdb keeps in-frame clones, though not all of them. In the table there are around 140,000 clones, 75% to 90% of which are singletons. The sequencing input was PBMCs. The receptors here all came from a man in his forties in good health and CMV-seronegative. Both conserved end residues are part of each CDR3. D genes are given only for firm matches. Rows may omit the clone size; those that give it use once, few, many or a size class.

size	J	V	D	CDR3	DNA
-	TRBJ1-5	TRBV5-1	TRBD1	CATPTGVGNQPQHF	TGCGCCACCCCGACAGGGGTGGGAAATCAGCCCCAGCATTTT
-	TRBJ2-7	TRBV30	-	CAWSGLREQYF	TGTGCCTGGAGTGGTTTACGCGAGCAGTACTTC
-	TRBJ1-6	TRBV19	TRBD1	CASSVDRATNSPLHF	TGTGCCAGTAGTGTCGACAGGGCTACTAATTCACCCCTCCACTTT
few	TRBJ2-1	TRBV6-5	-	CASRPGLNNNEQFF	TGTGCCAGCAGACCGGGACTTAATAACAATGAGCAGTTCTTC
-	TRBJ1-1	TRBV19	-	CASESLGFNTEAFF	TGTGCCAGTGAATCACTGGGCTTCAACACTGAAGCTTTCTTT
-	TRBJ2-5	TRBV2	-	CASIRAGQQETQYF	TGTGCCAGCATCAGAGCAGGACAGCAAGAGACCCAGTACTTC
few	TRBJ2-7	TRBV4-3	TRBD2	CASSQVGGGAREQYF	TGCGCCAGCAGCCAAGTCGGCGGGGGGGCCCGGGAGCAGTACTTC
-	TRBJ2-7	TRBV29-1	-	CSVGAGAVYEQYF	TGCAGCGTTGGGGCAGGGGCGGTCTACGAGCAGTACTTC
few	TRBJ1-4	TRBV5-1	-	CASSLAAGGNEKLFF	TGCGCCAGCAGCTTGGCCGCGGGGGGAAATGAAAAACTGTTTTTT
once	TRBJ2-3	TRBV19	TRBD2	CASKLLAGGRSTDTQYF	TGTGCCAGTAAACTGCTAGCGGGGGGTAGATCGACAGATACGCAGTATTTT
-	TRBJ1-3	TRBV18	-	CASSPPRVPSGNTIYF	TGTGCCAGCTCACCACCGCGGGTCCCCTCTGGAAACACCATATATTTT
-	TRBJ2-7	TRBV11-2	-	CASTRDNRAGEQYF	TGTGCCAGCACCCGGGACAATCGAGCGGGGGAGCAGTACTTC
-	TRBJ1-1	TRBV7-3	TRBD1	CASSSGTGSTEAFF	TGTGCCAGCAGCTCCGGGACAGGGAGTACTGAAGCTTTCTTT
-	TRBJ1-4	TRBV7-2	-	CASSTNSRAINEKLFF	TGTGCCAGCAGCACAAACTCCAGGGCAATTAATGAAAAACTGTTTTTT
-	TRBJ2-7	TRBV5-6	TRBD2	CASSLPSGGPVDPYEQYF	TGTGCCAGCAGCTTGCCTAGCGGGGGCCCCGTAGACCCCTACGAGCAGTACTTC
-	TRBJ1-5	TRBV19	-	CASSWGVAGNQPQHF	TGTGCCAGTAGTTGGGGGGTGGCGGGGAATCAGCCCCAGCATTTT
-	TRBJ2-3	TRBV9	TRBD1	CASSVVTGGLTDTQYF	TGTGCCAGCAGCGTTGTCACAGGGGGGCTCACAGATACGCAGTATTTT
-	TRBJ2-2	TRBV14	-	CASSQFSGAGGELFF	TGTGCCAGCAGCCAATTTTCTGGGGCCGGCGGGGAGCTGTTTTTT
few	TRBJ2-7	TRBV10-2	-	CASTPGATEQYF	TGCGCCAGCACCCCAGGGGCTACCGAGCAGTACTTC
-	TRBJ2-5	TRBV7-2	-	CASSLVVAQETQYF	TGTGCCAGCAGCTTAGTGGTAGCACAAGAGACCCAGTACTTC
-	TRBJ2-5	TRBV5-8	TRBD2	CASSWRGLAGMQETQYF	TGTGCCAGCAGCTGGAGGGGACTAGCGGGCATGCAAGAGACCCAGTACTTC
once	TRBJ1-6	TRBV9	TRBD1	CASSVGDSDSPLHF	TGTGCCAGCAGCGTAGGGGACAGTGATTCACCCCTCCACTTT
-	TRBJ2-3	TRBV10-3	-	CAISAGTDTQYF	TGTGCCATCAGTGCGGGCACAGATACGCAGTATTTT
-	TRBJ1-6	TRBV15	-	CATSRGGHLGVSPLHF	TGTGCCACCAGCAGAGGGGGACACCTCGGTGTTTCACCCCTCCACTTT
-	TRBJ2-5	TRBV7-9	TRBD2	CASGTSGQETQYF	TGTGCCAGCGGGACTAGCGGACAAGAGACCCAGTACTTC